This T cell receptor beta chain stems from a study of cytomegalovirus exposure and HLA in healthy donors. Background on the study: Genotyping showed roughly 83% of hundreds of donors falling in the Caucasian-associated ancestry cluster.

PCR employed 60 Vbeta and 13 Jbeta primers. TCRdb's table, derived via immunoSEQ multiplex PCR, lists solely in-frame clones and lacks some. The profile shows approximately 240,000 clones, 82% of them singletons. As concerns this clone: Antigen unknown.

General study findings and limits: Most TCR beta V segments were productive about 90% or about 30% of the time in an earlier analysis.

The V gene lost 4 bases and the J gene lost 1 base, with 11 bases spanning the gap. This CDR3 contains 14 residues. In germline, CDR1 is SGHRS, CDR2 YFSETQ. The specimen sequenced was PBMCs. The chain is built from TRBV5-1 and TRBJ1-1; D call uncertain. The sequence came from a woman in her thirties or forties in good health and CMV-seronegative. The CDR3 DNA reads as TGCGCCAGCAGCCCCACGACTGGGAACACTGAAGCTTTCTTT. Amino acid sequence: CASSPTTGNTEAFF.